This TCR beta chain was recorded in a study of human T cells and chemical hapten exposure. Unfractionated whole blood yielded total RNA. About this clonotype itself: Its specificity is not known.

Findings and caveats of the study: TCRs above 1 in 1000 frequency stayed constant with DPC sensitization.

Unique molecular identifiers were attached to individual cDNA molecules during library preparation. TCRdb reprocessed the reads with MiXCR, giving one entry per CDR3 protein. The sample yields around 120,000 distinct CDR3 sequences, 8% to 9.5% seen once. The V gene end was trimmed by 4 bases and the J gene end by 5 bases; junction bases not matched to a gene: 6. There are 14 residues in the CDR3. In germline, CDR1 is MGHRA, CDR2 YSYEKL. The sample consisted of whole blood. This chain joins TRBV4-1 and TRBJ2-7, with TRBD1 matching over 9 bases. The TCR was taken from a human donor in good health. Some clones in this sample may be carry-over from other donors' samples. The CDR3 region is CASSLRDRDHEQYF. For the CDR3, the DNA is TGCGCCAGCAGCCTTCGGGACAGGGACCACGAGCAGTACTTC.